The rows below give T cell receptor beta chains drawn from one sample of a study of shared clonotypes between healthy human individuals. Clones were sequenced by immunoSEQ multiplex PCR, and TCRdb holds only the in-frame ones, with some missing. The sample holds 2 million to 2.5 million clones, roughly 95% seen once. Sequencing was carried out using naive CD8+ T cells sorted from blood. The origin of the receptors is a man aged 18 to 29 in good health. Each CDR3 is given with its conserved first and last residue. Fields, in order: J gene, clone size, V gene, D gene, CDR3 DNA, CDR3 protein. The D gene is left open where the match is weak. Clone size is shown for a subset of rows, as once, few, many or a class of expanded clone.

TRBJ1-1 . TRBV2 . TGTGCCAGCAGTGCTTATCTGGGCACTGAAGCTTTCTTT CASSAYLGTEAFF
TRBJ2-7 . TRBV7-2 . TGTGCCAGCAGCTTTGGGCAAGACGAGCAGTACTTC CASSFGQDEQYF
TRBJ1-1 . TRBV11-2 . TGTGCCAGCAGCTTATCAACAGGGATCACTGAAGCTTTCTTT CASSLSTGITEAFF
TRBJ1-1 . TRBV4-1 . TGCGCCAGCAGCCAAGTACAGGATGCGAGCACTGAAGCTTTCTTT CASSQVQDASTEAFF
TRBJ2-7 once TRBV5-1 TRBD1 TGCGCCAGCAGCATGGGACAGGGGGCTTACGAGCAGTACTTC CASSMGQGAYEQYF
TRBJ2-5 . TRBV4-1 TRBD2 TGCGCCAGCGCGAGCGGGGGGGTCCAAGAGACCCAGTACTTC CASASGGVQETQYF
TRBJ2-7 . TRBV14 . TGTGCCAGCAGCCCCCTCGAGCAACGGGATTCCTACGAGCAGTACTTC CASSPLEQRDSYEQYF
TRBJ2-3 . TRBV30 . TGTGCCTGGAACCTGATGGCGGCTAGCACAGATACGCAGTATTTT CAWNLMAASTDTQYF
TRBJ2-3 . TRBV5-1 . TGCGCCAGCAGCTTGGGGCAGGGAGGCCCAGATACGCAGTATTTT CASSLGQGGPDTQYF
TRBJ2-3 . TRBV5-1 . TGCGCCAGCAGGGGGGGTACCACAGATACGCAGTATTTT CASRGGTTDTQYF
TRBJ2-7 . TRBV27 TRBD1 TGTGCCAGCAGCCCGGGACAGGGGAATCTCGAGCAGTACTTC CASSPGQGNLEQYF
TRBJ2-3 . TRBV27 . TGTGCCAGCAGTTTATATGGGGAATCTAGTTCAGATACGCAGTATTTT CASSLYGESSSDTQYF
TRBJ2-2 . TRBV25-1 TRBD1 TGTGCCAGCAAGGGGACAGGGAACACCGGGGAGCTGTTTTTT CASKGTGNTGELFF
TRBJ2-3 . TRBV11-1 TRBD1 TGTGCCAGCAGCTTGGGGACAGACACAGATACGCAGTATTTT CASSLGTDTDTQYF
TRBJ2-7 . TRBV10-2 . TGCGCCAGCAGTGAATACCGCCCCGCGGGCTACGAGCAGTACTTC CASSEYRPAGYEQYF
TRBJ1-1 . TRBV30 . TGTGCCTGGAGTCTAGACAGGAACACTGAAGCTTTCTTT CAWSLDRNTEAFF
TRBJ1-1 . TRBV11-2 . TGTGCCAGCAGCTTAGATATGGGACACCTGGAAGCTTTCTTT CASSLDMGHLEAFF